The 15 T cell receptor beta chains in this list originate from one sample, sequenced in a study of T-cell reconstitution after alpha-beta-depleted transplantation in children (dated by TCRdb to about 2016). Points the paper makes about the study in general: The frequencies of hyperexpanded clones fell over the following months, and after one year, T-cell counts and TCRbeta diversity were mostly attributed to newly produced T cells.

The meaning of the sample's treatment or condition label: allogeneic hematopoietic cell transplantation with graft depleted of TCRalphabeta T cells and CD19 B cells. The library was prepared using PCR. The sequencer was an Illumina HiSeq 2500. TCR libraries were prepared with molecular barcoding, using unique molecular identifiers to normalize TCRbeta repertoire quantification. Using fastp at Q25 and MiXCR, TCRdb reprocessed the public reads and kept productive beta chains. Duplicate CDR3 protein sequences are folded into a single record with the most common DNA and genes. This sample comprises around 270,000 distinct CDR3 sequences, approximately 7.3% of them detected only once. The ten largest account for about 8.2% of the sample. Their antigen targets remain unknown. The source was peripheral blood, collected 360 days after TCRalphabeta/CD19-depleted stem cell transplant. Every receptor here comes from a female patient younger than 10 who had a stem cell transplant for Fanconi anemia, so the T cells may come from the graft donor.

In DNA form, the CDR3 reads TGTGCCAGCAGTTCCCCGGACAGGGCCTACGAGCAGTACTTC. Translated, it gives CASSSPDRAYEQYF. The J gene is TRBJ2-7, the V gene TRBV27, with 8 bases fitting TRBD1. V shed 4 bases and J 2 bases; nucleotides not matched to a gene: 4. Germline V lookup: CDR1 MNHEY, CDR2 SMNVEV (reference sequence). The CDR3 is 14 amino acids.

The rearrangement joins TRBV29-1 to TRBJ1-1; TRBD1 matches at 7 bases. The ends lost 3 bases at V and 1 base at J; junction bases unmatched: 5. From germline, CDR1 is SQVTM and CDR2 ANQGSEA. This CDR3 is built from 14 residues. The CDR3, as DNA: TGCAGCGTTGACGTGACAGGGCAGAACACTGAAGCTTTCTTT. It encodes CSVDVTGQNTEAFF.

The DNA of the CDR3 is TGTGCCAGCTCACCGGACAGGTTCTCAGATACGCAGTATTTT. It yields the protein CASSPDRFSDTQYF. This sequence joins TRBV18 and TRBJ2-3, with 7 bases aligning to TRBD1. CDR1 and CDR2 from the germline V gene are KGHSH and LQKENI. This CDR3 is 14 amino acids long. With 3 bases clipped from V and 4 bases from J, the junction kept 4 bases outside the gene matches.

This clonotype was seen repeatedly, ten times or more. This chain uses TRBV12-3 or TRBV12-4 with TRBJ1-3; perhaps TRBD1 as D (6 bases). Trimming cost V 6 bases and J 3 bases, with 12 bases left between them. The CDR3 has 14 amino acids. This CDR3 is CASSRRGYGNTIYF. The DNA of the CDR3 is TGTGCCAGCAGCCGAAGGGGGTATGGAAACACCATATATTTT.

This clonotype has just one count. A read error may be the cause here, since a much bigger clone is one base away. This chain joins TRBV10-3 and TRBJ1-3; D unresolved. Germline CDR1 reads ENHRY; CDR2 reads SYGVKD. This CDR3 is built from 15 residues. V was pared by 5 bases and J by 0 bases, with 11 bases between. CDR3 residues: CAISSRVSSGNTIYF. In nucleotides, the CDR3 is TGTGCCATCAGTTCCCGGGTGTCCTCTGGAAACACCATATATTTT.

This clonotype has ten or more counts. The chain uses TRBV28 and TRBJ1-3; D unclear. V was clipped by 4 bases and J by 0 bases, with 7 bases between them. From germline, CDR1 is MDHEN and CDR2 SYDVKM. There are 14 residues in the CDR3. Here the CDR3 reads CASSYTVSGNTIYF. The CDR3 region has the DNA TGTGCCAGCAGTTATACAGTCTCTGGAAACACCATATATTTT.

The table lists this clonotype with many counts. This chain connects TRBV5-1 to TRBJ2-7, with TRBD1 matching over 8 bases. V lost 4 bases, J lost 0 bases, and 9 bases stayed unmatched. CDR3 size: 16 residues. Germline assignment: CDR1 SGHRS and CDR2 YFSETQ. In DNA, the CDR3 is TGCGCCAGCAGCCTAGGACAGGGCCTTTCCTCCTACGAGCAGTACTTC. This encodes CASSLGQGLSSYEQYF.

Many counts were recorded for this clonotype. V is TRBV21-1 and J is TRBJ1-1; the table's D call, TRBD1, has no DNA check behind it. TRBV21-1 is designated a pseudogene. This CDR3 is 14 amino acids long. The CDR3 region has the DNA TGTGCCAGCAGCAAGGGACAGGGAGGGACTGAAGCTTTCTTT. Its translation is CASSKGQGGTEAFF.

This chain uses TRBV27 with TRBJ2-7, with D unresolved. Deletions cut 1 base from V and 5 bases from J, with 12 bases between. Germline CDR1 reads MNHEY; CDR2 reads SMNVEV (reference sequence). This CDR3 is built from 14 residues. In nucleotides, the CDR3 is TGTGCCAGCAGTTTATTGGCAGGTAACCACGAGCAGTACTTC. This codes for CASSLLAGNHEQYF.

The V call is TRBV12-3 or TRBV12-4, the J call TRBJ1-3; the D gene is possibly TRBD1 (5 bases). The CDR3 contains 14 residues. V gave up 3 bases and J gave up 5 bases, with 11 bases separating them. CDR3 DNA sequence: TGTGCCAGCAGTTTTGGGCAGGGTAGAAACACCATATATTTT. It translates to CASSFGQGRNTIYF.

This clonotype was observed at least ten times. Here the CDR3 DNA reads TGTGCCAGCAGTCCGACTAGCGGGAGAGTTAACTACGAGCAGTACTTC. It specifies CASSPTSGRVNYEQYF. This chain connects TRBV6-2 or TRBV6-3 to TRBJ2-7; TRBD2 agrees at 12 bases. This CDR3 comprises 16 residues. J lost 3 bases, V lost 5 bases, and 8 bases had no gene match. Germline-derived CDR1 and CDR2 are MNHEY and SVGEGT.

This clonotype turned up a few times. The J gene is TRBJ1-2, the V gene TRBV29-1; D uncertain. The CDR3 loop spans 10 amino acids. Germline V gene lookup returns CDR1 SQVTM and CDR2 ANQGSEA. V gave up 3 bases and J gave up 8 bases, with 7 bases separating them. The CDR3 here is CSVDGEGYTF. In nucleotides, the CDR3 is TGCAGCGTTGACGGGGAGGGCTACACCTTC.

This clonotype has at least ten counts. The V call is TRBV10-3, the J call TRBJ1-2; unclear D gene. Trimming pared 1 base from V and 5 bases from J, leaving 5 bases between. The CDR3 is 12 amino acids. Germline-derived CDR1 and CDR2 are ENHRY and SYGVKD. The CDR3 coding sequence is TGTGCCATCAGTGAGTTTGGATATGGCTACACCTTC. This sequence encodes CAISEFGYGYTF.

This clonotype was recorded at least ten times. V gene TRBV29-1 combines with J gene TRBJ2-3, with D possibly TRBD1 on 6 matching bases. Looked up from germline, CDR1 is SQVTM and CDR2 is ANQGSEA. The CDR3 loop spans 14 amino acids. Trimming took 6 bases from V and 5 from J, leaving 18 bases between them. The CDR3 DNA follows: TGCAGCGTGCTGGGGGCCGCGGGTGGAGATACGCAGTATTTT. Amino acids: CSVLGAAGGDTQYF.

This clonotype appeared many times. The chain recombines TRBV29-1 with TRBJ1-1, with 7 bases lining up with TRBD1. The V and J ends lost 7 bases and 10 bases, in that order; junction bases with no gene match: 9. The CDR3 totals 11 residues. Germline V gives CDR1 SQVTM, CDR2 ANQGSEA. CDR3 in DNA: TGCAGCGCTGACAGGGTGAGTGGAGCTTTCTTT. It is translated as CSADRVSGAFF.